The rows below give T cell receptor beta chains drawn from one sample of a study of control samples from healthy donors and cancer patients. Generated by immunoSEQ multiplex PCR, the TCRdb table keeps only in-frame clones and is missing some. The profile covers about 180,000 clones, with about 90% appearing a single time and 1.3% to 1.5% taken by the ten largest. Material: blood. The origin of the receptors is a woman between 50 and 59 years old in good health. Each CDR3 is given with its conserved first and last residue. A D gene is named only where the DNA matches it firmly. Clone size appears in some rows only: once, few, many, or a class for an expanded clone.

CDR3 length,V gene,J gene,clone size,D gene,CDR3 protein,CDR3 DNA
11,TRBV5-8,TRBJ2-7,NA,NA,CASSNSYEQYF,TGTGCCAGCAGCAACTCCTACGAGCAGTACTTC
15,TRBV6-5,TRBJ1-3,NA,NA,CASSYSRQTGNTIYF,TGTGCCAGCAGTTACTCTAGGCAGACTGGAAACACCATATATTTT
13,TRBV7-5,TRBJ1-2,NA,NA,CVRSLQDRYGYTF,TGTGTCAGAAGCTTGCAGGACAGATATGGCTACACCTTC
17,TRBV7-2,TRBJ2-3,NA,TRBD2,CASSSDSGSPGTDTQYF,TGTGCCAGCAGCTCCGATAGCGGGAGTCCGGGCACAGATACGCAGTATTTT
14,TRBV27,TRBJ2-2,NA,NA,CASSPRDPTGELFF,TGTGCCAGCAGTCCCAGGGATCCCACCGGGGAGCTGTTTTTT
14,TRBV19,TRBJ1-1,once,TRBD1,CASSRDRVNTEAFF,TGTGCCAGTAGCCGGGACAGGGTGAACACTGAAGCTTTCTTT
12,TRBV30,TRBJ1-5,once,NA,CAWGAGNQPQHF,TGTGCCTGGGGGGCGGGGAATCAGCCCCAGCATTTT
18,TRBV19,TRBJ2-5,NA,TRBD2,CASSIGLAGASYQETQYF,TGTGCCAGTAGTATAGGACTAGCGGGGGCCTCGTACCAAGAGACCCAGTACTTC
13,TRBV7-2,TRBJ1-5,NA,NA,CASSQERGQPQHF,TGTGCCAGCAGCCAGGAGCGGGGCCAGCCCCAGCATTTT
17,TRBV4-3,TRBJ2-1,NA,TRBD2,CASSQAPLAGGGDEQFF,TGCGCCAGCAGCCAAGCCCCCCTAGCGGGGGGAGGCGATGAGCAGTTCTTC
13,TRBV4-2,TRBJ1-2,NA,NA,CASSQEGLGGYTF,TGTGCCAGCAGCCAAGAGGGTTTGGGTGGCTACACCTTC
13,TRBV9,TRBJ2-3,NA,NA,CASSLSGTDTQYF,TGTGCCAGCAGTCTCAGCGGGACAGATACGCAGTATTTT
15,TRBV30,TRBJ2-7,NA,NA,CAWQFVQGGTYEQYF,TGTGCCTGGCAATTTGTTCAGGGGGGGACCTACGAGCAGTACTTC
13,TRBV29-1,TRBJ1-1,NA,NA,CSARGVSGAEAFF,TGCAGCGCCCGGGGGGTCTCGGGGGCTGAAGCTTTCTTT
15,TRBV7-2,TRBJ2-3,NA,TRBD2,CASSSSGGYPDTQYF,TGTGCCAGCAGCTCTAGCGGGGGGTACCCAGATACGCAGTATTTT
17,TRBV7-2,TRBJ2-5,NA,TRBD2,CASSLQGTAGGRETQYF,TGTGCCAGCAGCCTACAGGGAACAGCGGGAGGGCGCGAGACCCAGTACTTC
16,TRBV19,TRBJ2-7,NA,TRBD1,CASTPGPGQRTYEQYF,TGTGCCAGTACTCCCGGCCCGGGACAGCGTACCTACGAGCAGTACTTC
13,TRBV6-5,TRBJ1-5,NA,NA,CASSNRDVQPQHF,TGTGCCAGCAGTAACAGGGATGTACAGCCCCAGCATTTT
14,TRBV30,TRBJ1-6,NA,NA,CAWRTGSGNSPLHF,TGTGCCTGGAGGACGGGAAGTGGTAATTCACCCCTCCACTTT
15,TRBV18,TRBJ1-6,NA,TRBD1,CASSRGQGSGSPLHF,TGTGCCAGCTCACGAGGACAGGGATCAGGGTCACCCCTCCACTTT
14,TRBV29-1,TRBJ1-5,NA,NA,CSVASGSSGQPQHF,TGCAGCGTGGCCAGTGGTAGTAGCGGTCAGCCCCAGCATTTT
13,TRBV29-1,TRBJ1-1,NA,NA,CSFLAGVNTEAFF,TGCAGCTTCCTTGCGGGGGTTAACACTGAAGCTTTCTTT
14,TRBV6-2/TRBV6-3,TRBJ2-7,NA,NA,CASSWASLSYEQYF,TGTGCCAGCAGTTGGGCTAGCTTATCCTACGAGCAGTACTTC
11,TRBV28,TRBJ1-4,NA,NA,CASSFPGGLFF,TGTGCCAGCAGTTTTCCCGGTGGACTGTTTTTT
15,TRBV9,TRBJ2-7,once,NA,CASSPGATKGARQYF,TGTGCCAGCAGCCCTGGGGCCACGAAGGGTGCGAGGCAGTACTTC
13,TRBV5-1,TRBJ2-5,NA,NA,CASSSFEAETQYF,TGCGCCAGCAGCTCGTTTGAGGCGGAGACCCAGTACTTC